This T cell receptor (beta chain) was obtained from a study of T cells in Graves' hyperthyroidism and ophthalmopathy. This clonotype was seen at least ten times. Its target is not known. There are 12 residues in the CDR3. V was pared by 6 bases and J by 7 bases, with 4 bases of the junction left unmatched. The authors took PBMCs from 9.5 to 10 ml fresh peripheral blood. The CDR3 regions of TCR beta were amplified from RNA transcripts. Initially, a first-round RT-PCR of the TCR CDR3 employed the HTBI primer set. TCRdb reprocessed the multiplex PCR reads with MiXCR, giving one entry per CDR3 protein. The sample holds 450,000 to 500,000 distinct CDR3 sequences, around a fifth seen once. The study, taken as a whole, reports: Onset of ophthalmopathy came a median roughly 6.5 months after the model predicted it. Most expanded thyroid clonotypes above 0.001 also appeared in blood.

The rearrangement uses TRBV12-3 or TRBV12-4 and TRBJ2-5, with 8 bases that match TRBD1. This clonotype was sampled from a woman aged 70-85 years with Graves' ophthalmopathy. Source material: blood. CDR3 sequence: CASSTGGWTQYF. The CDR3 DNA reads as TGTGCCAGCAGCACAGGGGGATGGACCCAGTACTTC.